The 13 T cell receptor beta chains below all came from one sample that was sequenced in a study of cytomegalovirus exposure and HLA in healthy donors. The PCR employed 60 Vbeta primers together with 13 Jbeta primers. TCRdb's table, derived via immunoSEQ multiplex PCR, lists solely in-frame clones and lacks some. The data show about 200,000 clones, 70% to 85% seen once. The specimen sequenced was PBMCs. These receptors came from a man in his forties or fifties in good health and CMV-seronegative.

V and J are TRBV2 and TRBJ1-2, with D possibly TRBD1 on 5 matching bases. This CDR3 contains 13 residues. With 3 bases removed from V and 4 bases from J, the gap between germline ends came to 9 bases. Germline V gene data show CDR1 as SNHLY and CDR2 as FYNNEI. CDR3 amino acids: CASSDGGFYGYTF. DNA for the CDR3: TGTGCCAGCAGTGACGGGGGATTCTATGGCTACACCTTC.

This clone was counted a single time. The CDR3 region is CASSYQGGSNQPQHF. CDR3 nucleotide sequence: TGTGCCAGCAGTTACCAAGGAGGTAGCAATCAGCCCCAGCATTTT. The chain couples TRBV6-6 to TRBJ1-5, with unresolved D. This CDR3 comprises 15 residues. Germline V lookup: CDR1 MNHNY, CDR2 SVGAGI (reference sequence). Trimming pared 2 bases from V and 0 bases from J, leaving 8 bases between.

The chain is built from TRBV28 and TRBJ2-7; 7 bases map to TRBD2. The CDR3 consists of 13 residues. Trimming took 3 bases from V and 6 from J; bases not matched to a gene: 5. Germline V gene lookup returns CDR1 MDHEN and CDR2 SYDVKM. The CDR3: CASSLRGSREQYF. CDR3 nucleotide sequence: TGTGCCAGCAGTTTGCGGGGGTCGCGCGAGCAGTACTTC.

The V and J genes are TRBV6-1 and TRBJ1-1, with D uncertain. The germline gives CDR1 MNHNS, CDR2 SASEGT. V lost 5 bases and J 5 bases, leaving 15 bases between the germline ends. The CDR3 is 14 residues long. The chain's CDR3 is CASSSGLSGTEAFF. The DNA of the CDR3 is TGTGCCAGCAGTTCTGGACTGAGTGGGACTGAAGCTTTCTTT.

The V gene is TRBV7-3, the J gene TRBJ2-1; 11 bases agree with TRBD2. The V and J ends lost 3 bases and 0 bases, in that order; junction bases with no gene match: 4. This CDR3 is built from 17 residues. CDR1 SGHTA and CDR2 FQGTGA come from the germline V gene. Here the CDR3 reads CASSLRLAGNSYNEQFF. CDR3 coding DNA: TGTGCCAGCAGCTTGAGACTAGCGGGGAACTCCTACAATGAGCAGTTCTTC.

This sequence joins TRBV6-1 and TRBJ2-7, with TRBD1 as a possible D gene (6 bases). The V gene's germline CDR1 is MNHNS and CDR2 SASEGT. The CDR3 consists of 13 residues. V lost 1 base to trimming and J lost 6 bases, with 10 bases between them. The CDR3 sequence is CASSEETGSEQYF. In DNA form, the CDR3 reads TGTGCCAGCAGTGAAGAAACAGGGTCCGAGCAGTACTTC.

The gene calls are TRBV10-2 and TRBJ2-7; TRBD2 agrees at 7 bases. Trimming cost V 8 bases and J 7 bases; bases outside gene matches: 5. The CDR3 spans 11 residues. Germline assignment: CDR1 WSHSY and CDR2 SAAADI. CDR3 DNA: TGCGCCAGCGCGGGGAGGGAAGAGCAGTACTTC. This translates into CASAGREEQYF.

The V gene is TRBV30, the J gene TRBJ2-2; 9 nucleotides align to TRBD2. CDR1 is GTSNPN, CDR2 SVGIG, per germline (reference sequence). V lost 3 bases, J lost 7 bases, and 12 bases stayed unmatched. There are 16 residues in the CDR3. The CDR3 region is CAWRKRLAGRGGELFF. CDR3 DNA: TGTGCCTGGAGGAAGCGGCTAGCGGGGAGGGGCGGGGAGCTGTTTTTT.

V gene TRBV28 combines with J gene TRBJ2-7; TRBD1 might be the D (6 bases). Germline loops: CDR1 MDHEN, CDR2 SYDVKM. The CDR3 spans 14 residues. Deletions cut 3 bases from V and 2 bases from J, with 11 bases between. The CDR3 sequence is CASSFGTRTYEQYF. The CDR3 nucleotides read TGTGCCAGCAGTTTCGGGACACGGACCTACGAGCAGTACTTC.

The chain joins TRBV9 to TRBJ2-1; 11 bases align to TRBD1. The CDR3 is made up of 15 amino acids. V dropped 0 bases and J dropped 4; count of bases not matched to a gene: 0. CDR1 is SGDLS and CDR2 is YYNGEE in the germline V gene. The CDR3 loop is CASSVGDRGYNEQFF. CDR3 DNA sequence: TGTGCCAGCAGCGTAGGGGACAGGGGGTACAATGAGCAGTTCTTC.

CDR3 nucleotides: TGTGCCAGCGCAGGGAAGTGGAACACTGAAGCTTTCTTT. Its translation is CASAGKWNTEAFF. The chain uses TRBV27 and TRBJ1-1; D is perhaps TRBD1 (5 bases). CDR1 MNHEY and CDR2 SMNVEV come from the germline V gene (reference sequence). With 8 bases removed from V and 1 base from J, the gap between germline ends came to 11 bases. CDR3 length equals 13 residues.

The V and J genes are TRBV28 and TRBJ2-7; 9 bases match TRBD1. Unmatched junction bases numbered 5, after V lost 6 bases and J lost 5 bases. The CDR3 runs to 13 residues. Germline CDR1 reads MDHEN; CDR2 reads SYDVKM. The CDR3 reads CASRSDRGNEQYF. CDR3 nucleotide sequence: TGTGCCAGCAGATCCGACAGGGGGAACGAGCAGTACTTC.

Worth noting for this clone: Other DNA sequences in the same sample also yield this CDR3. The chain couples TRBV7-3 to TRBJ1-1; D unclear. V lost 5 bases and J lost 3, with 10 bases in between. CDR1 is SGHTA and CDR2 is FQGTGA in the germline V gene. The CDR3 loop spans 13 amino acids. The CDR3 region is CASSLSRDTEAFF. The CDR3 coding sequence is TGTGCCAGCAGCCTAAGCCGGGACACTGAAGCTTTCTTT.